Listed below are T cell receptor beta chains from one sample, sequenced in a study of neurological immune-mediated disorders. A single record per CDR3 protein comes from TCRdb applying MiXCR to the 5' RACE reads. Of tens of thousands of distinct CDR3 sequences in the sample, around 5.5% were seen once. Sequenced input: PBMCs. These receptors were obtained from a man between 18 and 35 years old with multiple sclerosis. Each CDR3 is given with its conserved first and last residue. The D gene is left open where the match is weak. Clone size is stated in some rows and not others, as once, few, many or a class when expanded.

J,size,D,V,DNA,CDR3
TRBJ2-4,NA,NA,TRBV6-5,TGTGCCAGCTCGGGGTTAGCCAAAAAAATTCAGTACTTC,CASSGLAKKIQYF
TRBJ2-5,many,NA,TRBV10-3,TGTGCCATCAGTAAAACCGGGACACCTCAAGAGACCCAGTACTTC,CAISKTGTPQETQYF
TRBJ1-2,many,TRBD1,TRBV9,TGTGCCAGCAGCGCCCGGGACAGGGACGGCTACACCTTC,CASSARDRDGYTF
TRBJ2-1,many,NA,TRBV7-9,TGTGCCTGTAGTGGGGACTCCTACAATGAGCAGTTCTTC,CACSGDSYNEQFF
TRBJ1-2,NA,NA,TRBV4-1,TGCGCCAGCAGCCAAGTTCTTTTAATCCAGGTCCCTCAGAAGTACTATGGCTACACCTTC,CASSQVLLIQVPQKYYGYTF
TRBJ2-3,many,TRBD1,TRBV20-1,TGCAGTGCGGAAGACAGGGGAATAGCAGATACGCAGTATTTT,CSAEDRGIADTQYF
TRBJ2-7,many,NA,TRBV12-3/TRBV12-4,TGTGCCAGCACCTGGGGGACAAACTACGAGCAGTACTTC,CASTWGTNYEQYF
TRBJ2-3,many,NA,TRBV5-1,TGCGCCAGCAGCTTGGAGGGGTCAGATACGCAGTATTTT,CASSLEGSDTQYF
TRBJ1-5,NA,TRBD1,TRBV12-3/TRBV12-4,TGTGCCAGCAGTTTTTTAGGGCAGGGGGCAAATCAGCCCCAGCATTTT,CASSFLGQGANQPQHF
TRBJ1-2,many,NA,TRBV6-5,TGTGCCAGCAGGCCAAGGCCGCCGTATGGCTACACCTTC,CASRPRPPYGYTF
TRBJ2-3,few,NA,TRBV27,TGTGCCAGCAGTTTCTTGCTAAGTTCTCCAGATACGCAGTATTTT,CASSFLLSSPDTQYF
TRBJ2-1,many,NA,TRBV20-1,TGCAGTGCTTCTGCAGGGGGGGAAACCAATGAGCAGTTCTTC,CSASAGGETNEQFF
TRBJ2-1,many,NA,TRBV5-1,TGCGCCAGCAGCCAAGACTCTTACAATGAGCAGTTCTTC,CASSQDSYNEQFF
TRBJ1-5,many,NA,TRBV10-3,TGTGCCATCAGTGTAGGGGTCTCGGGCCAGCCCCAGCATTTT,CAISVGVSGQPQHF
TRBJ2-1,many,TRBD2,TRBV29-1,TGCAGCGATAACCAACTTGGGGAGGGTGATGAGCAGTTCTTC,CSDNQLGEGDEQFF
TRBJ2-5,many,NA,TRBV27,TGTGCCAGCAGTTTTGTAGGGGGGATAAAAGAGACCCAGTACTTC,CASSFVGGIKETQYF
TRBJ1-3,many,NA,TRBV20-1,TGCAGTGCTAAGGCTGGAAACACCATATATTTT,CSAKAGNTIYF
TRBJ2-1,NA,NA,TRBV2,TGTGCCAGCAGTGAACGGGGTGGCAATGAGCAGTTCTTC,CASSERGGNEQFF
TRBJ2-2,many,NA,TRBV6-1,TGTGCCAGCAGCCAGGGCCCGAACACCGGGGAGCTGTTTTTT,CASSQGPNTGELFF
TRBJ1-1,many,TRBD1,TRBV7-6,TGTGCCAGCAGCGACAGGGGAATCAGCTCAATGAACACTGAAGCTTTCTTT,CASSDRGISSMNTEAFF
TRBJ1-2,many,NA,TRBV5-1,TGCGCCAGCAGCTTGGAGGTGGGGCGCGGCTACACCTTC,CASSLEVGRGYTF
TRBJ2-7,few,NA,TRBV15,TGTGCCACCAGCAGAGATCGTCCCGCCGAAGAGCAGTACTTC,CATSRDRPAEEQYF
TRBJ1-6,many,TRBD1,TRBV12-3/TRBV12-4,TGTGCCAGCAGTTTAGCAGGGGGCAAAGATTCACCCCTCCACTTT,CASSLAGGKDSPLHF
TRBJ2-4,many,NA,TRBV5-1,TGCGCCAGCAGCTTGGCCTATGTAGGGCGAGCCAAAAACATTCAGTACTTC,CASSLAYVGRAKNIQYF
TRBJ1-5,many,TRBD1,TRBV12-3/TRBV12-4,TGTGCCAGCAGTTTAGACAGGGGGCAACAGCCCCAGCATTTT,CASSLDRGQQPQHF
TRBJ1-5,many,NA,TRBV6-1,TGTGCCAGCAGTGGTCGGGGTTTGCAGCCCCAGCATTTT,CASSGRGLQPQHF
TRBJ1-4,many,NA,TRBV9,TGTGCCAGCAGCGTAGGAGTAGGGGGTAATGAAAAACTGTTTTTT,CASSVGVGGNEKLFF
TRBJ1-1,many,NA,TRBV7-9,TGTGCCAGCAGCCCCCAGGCGGTGAACACTGAAGCTTTCTTT,CASSPQAVNTEAFF